Listed below are T cell receptor beta chains from one sample, sequenced in a study of T cells after yellow fever vaccination. TCRdb independently ran MiXCR on the 5' RACE reads; one entry per CDR3 protein. This table holds 150,000 to 200,000 distinct CDR3 sequences, 9.3% found once. The source was CD8+ T cells sorted from PBMCs, collected 45 days after the yellow fever booster vaccination. The receptor source for this set is a man younger than 35 who received the YFV17D yellow fever vaccine. Each CDR3 is given with its conserved first and last residue. Each record gives: V gene, J gene, CDR3 protein.

TRBV29-1,TRBJ1-2,CSVESQGQIYGYTF
TRBV27,TRBJ1-4,CASSQSGRDEKLFF
TRBV6-5,TRBJ2-2,CAIRQDTGELFF
TRBV4-1,TRBJ2-7,CASSEKGQGFYEQYF
TRBV5-8,TRBJ1-1,CASSDRLNTEAFF
TRBV7-9,TRBJ1-4,CASSLAGQGDEKLFF
TRBV9,TRBJ1-1,CASSVAKGLSTEAFF
TRBV4-1,TRBJ1-1,CASSSRTGQQNTEAFF
TRBV7-9,TRBJ1-1,CASSLGGFEAFF
TRBV4-3,TRBJ2-7,CASSQELGSYEQYF
TRBV19,TRBJ2-2,CASSGGGAGELFF
TRBV5-6,TRBJ2-1,CASSFGVPNEQFF
TRBV5-4,TRBJ2-5,CASSYALGTSGGQETQYF
TRBV30,TRBJ2-1,CAWSAAGNEQFF
TRBV7-9,TRBJ1-1,CASSLVGQGVTEAFF
TRBV7-3,TRBJ2-3,CASSFDSRLAGGLDTQYF
TRBV7-7,TRBJ1-1,CASSLWLPGENTEAFF
TRBV7-8,TRBJ1-3,CASSLSRLNSGNTIYF
TRBV6-4,TRBJ2-1,CASSDLGDEQFF
TRBV7-6,TRBJ2-7,CASSPGSGGRHYEQYF
TRBV18,TRBJ1-5,CASSPDIQGSLQPQHF
TRBV28,TRBJ2-3,CASSLSLAGTSTDTQYF
TRBV6-1,TRBJ2-7,CASSETPGPSSYEQYF
TRBV3-1,TRBJ1-1,CATSTGGLNTEAFF
TRBV12-5,TRBJ1-5,CASGLHPNPTGAVGGNQPQHF
TRBV5-5,TRBJ2-1,CASSLVGAIEQFF
TRBV6-1,TRBJ2-7,CASSEIGLPYEQYF
TRBV7-9,TRBJ2-7,CASSTPLAGGGAYEQYF
TRBV4-1,TRBJ1-6,CASSQRALPSPLHF
TRBV5-1,TRBJ1-1,CASTQGTEAFF
TRBV7-3,TRBJ1-2,CASSPRELTGAVYGYTF
TRBV20-1,TRBJ1-2,CSARGQGGVYGYTF
TRBV7-2,TRBJ2-5,CASSGYLRGQETQYF
TRBV6-2/TRBV6-3,TRBJ2-5,CASTELAGYLKFGTQYF
TRBV28,TRBJ2-6,CASNLGRGAGANVLTF
TRBV7-6,TRBJ1-1,CASSLFGPVNTEAFF
TRBV9,TRBJ2-2,CASSVLLGQGTGELFF
TRBV6-5,TRBJ2-7,CASSYSGGSFYEQYF
TRBV6-2/TRBV6-3,TRBJ2-1,CASSYSGGGWNEQFF
TRBV6-1,TRBJ2-7,CASSEAEGRGGYEQYF